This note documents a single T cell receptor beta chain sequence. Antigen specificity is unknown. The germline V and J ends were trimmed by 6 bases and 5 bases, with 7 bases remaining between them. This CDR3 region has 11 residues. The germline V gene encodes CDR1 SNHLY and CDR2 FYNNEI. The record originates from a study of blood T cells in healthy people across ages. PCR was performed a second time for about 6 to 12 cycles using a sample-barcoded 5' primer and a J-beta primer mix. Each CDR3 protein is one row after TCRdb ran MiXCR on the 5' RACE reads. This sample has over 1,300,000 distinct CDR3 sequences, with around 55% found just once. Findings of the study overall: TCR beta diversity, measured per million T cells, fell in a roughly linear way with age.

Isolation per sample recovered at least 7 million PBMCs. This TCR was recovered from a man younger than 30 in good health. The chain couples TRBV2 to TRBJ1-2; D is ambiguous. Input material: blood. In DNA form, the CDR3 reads TGTGCCAGCAGGTCCATTTATGGCTACACCTTC. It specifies CASRSIYGYTF.